The next 8 T cell receptor beta chains were all read from a single sample in a study of cytomegalovirus exposure and HLA in healthy donors. Sequencing used immunoSEQ multiplex PCR; TCRdb keeps in-frame clones, though not all of them. The table shows some 170,000 clones, with 84% occurring only once. Sample: PBMCs. These receptors came from a man aged 30 to 45 in good health and CMV-seropositive.

The rearrangement links TRBV27 to TRBJ2-2, with TRBD2 as a possible D gene (6 bases). Germline V lookup: CDR1 MNHEY, CDR2 SMNVEV (reference sequence). The length of the CDR3 is 17 residues. Trimming shortened V by 3 bases and J by 4 bases, and 18 bases separated the two germline ends. The CDR3 loop is CASSLEGTRSRTGELFF. The CDR3 DNA reads TGTGCCAGCAGTTTGGAGGGAACACGAAGCCGCACCGGGGAGCTGTTTTTT.

The genes are TRBV30 and TRBJ2-1; the match to TRBD2 covers 8 bases. The V gene's germline CDR1 is GTSNPN and CDR2 SVGIG (reference sequence). The CDR3 spans 15 residues. J lost 7 bases, V lost 5 bases, and 13 bases had no gene match. CDR3: CAWDIGGALGNEQFF. As DNA, the CDR3 is TGTGCCTGGGATATCGGGGGGGCCTTGGGGAATGAGCAGTTCTTC.

V and J are TRBV2 and TRBJ2-3; D gene ambiguous. From germline, CDR1 is SNHLY and CDR2 FYNNEI. This CDR3 is 15 amino acids long. V was shortened by 4 bases and J by 0 bases, with 11 bases between the two germline ends. The CDR3 bases are TGTGCCAGCAGTGCACAGATTACTAGCACAGATACGCAGTATTTT. Protein: CASSAQITSTDTQYF.

The CDR3: CASSSGTGILYEQYF. The CDR3 region has the DNA TGTGCCAGCAGTTCAGGGACAGGGATATTGTACGAGCAGTACTTC. The J gene is TRBJ2-7, the V gene TRBV6-6, with 9 bases matching TRBD1. CDR1 and CDR2 (germline): MNHNY, SVGAGI (reference sequence). J lost 4 bases, V lost 4 bases, and 8 bases had no gene match. The CDR3 has 15 residues.

This clone showed up just once. The chain is built from TRBV28 and TRBJ1-3; 8 nucleotides match TRBD1. Germline V CDR1 and CDR2: MDHEN, SYDVKM. The ends lost 2 bases at V and 4 bases at J; junction bases unmatched: 7. The CDR3 has 16 residues. The CDR3 nucleotides are TGTGCCAGCAGTTTAGACCAGGGGGCGGGCGGAAACACCATATATTTT. Its translation: CASSLDQGAGGNTIYF. Supplemented by reference TRBV28 and TRBJ1-3, the full variable domain reads DVKVTQSSRYLVKRTGEKVFLECVQDMDHENMFWYRQDPGLGLRLIYFSYDVKMKEKGDIPEGYSVSREKKERFSLILESASTNQTSMYLCASSLDQGAGGNTIYFGEGSWLTVV.

The gene calls are TRBV18 and TRBJ2-7; D possibly corresponds to TRBD2 (5 bases). This CDR3 is 11 amino acids long. Trimming took 2 bases from V and 9 from J, leaving 8 bases between them. Germline lookup yields CDR1 KGHSH and CDR2 LQKENI. The CDR3 DNA reads as TGTGCCAGCTCACCAGAGGCGGGGCAGTACTTC. Protein product: CASSPEAGQYF.

The rearrangement links TRBV7-9 to TRBJ2-7; 9 nucleotides line up with TRBD1. The CDR3 has 16 amino acids. Germline CDR1 is SEHNR and CDR2 is FQNEAQ (reference sequence). J was trimmed by 3 bases and V by 0 bases; bases with no gene match: 6. The CDR3 DNA reads TGTGCCAGCAGCTTAGCCCCGACAGGGGGTTACTACGAGCAGTACTTC. Translated, it gives CASSLAPTGGYYEQYF.

The J gene is TRBJ2-3, the V gene TRBV7-3; 9 bases fit TRBD2. There are 15 residues in the CDR3. Looked up from germline, CDR1 is SGHTA and CDR2 is FQGTGA. V lost 4 bases, J lost 4 bases, and 6 bases stayed unmatched. The CDR3, as DNA: TGTGCCAGCAGCTCAAGCGGGGGGCTTGCAGATACGCAGTATTTT. It encodes CASSSSGGLADTQYF.